One sample yielded the 27 T cell receptor beta chains listed below, sequenced in a study of cytomegalovirus exposure and HLA in healthy donors. With 60 Vbeta and 13 Jbeta primers, the PCR was carried out. Assay used: immunoSEQ multiplex PCR; TCRdb lists only in-frame clones, some missing. The data hold roughly 140,000 clones, with roughly three quarters observed a single time. Sequenced input: PBMCs. Receptors originate from a woman in her 50s in good health and CMV-seronegative.

The rearrangement links TRBV9 to TRBJ2-4; TRBD2 is a possible D gene (5 bases). V shed 0 bases and J shed 5 bases, with 6 bases lying between them. The CDR3 is made up of 13 amino acids. The germline V gene encodes CDR1 SGDLS and CDR2 YYNGEE. This CDR3 reads CASSVGEQNIQYF. Written as DNA, the CDR3 is TGTGCCAGCAGCGTAGGGGAGCAAAACATTCAGTACTTC.

V and J are TRBV15 and TRBJ1-5; D may be TRBD1 (6 bases). The germline gives CDR1 LNHNV, CDR2 YYDKDF (reference sequence). Trimming cost V 1 base and J 6 bases, with 13 bases left between them. The CDR3 is 15 amino acids. CDR3 bases: TGTGCCACCAGCAGAGGGGGGGCGGGGGTTCAGCCCCAGCATTTT. It yields the protein CATSRGGAGVQPQHF.

This clone is a singleton in its sample. V and J are TRBV19 and TRBJ1-5; TRBD1 matches at 8 bases. V was pared by 6 bases and J by 5 bases, with 9 bases of the junction left unmatched. Per germline, CDR1 LNHDA and CDR2 SQIVND (reference sequence). This CDR3 comprises 15 residues. The CDR3 DNA is TGTGCCAGTAGCATCACTAACAGGGGGGATCAGCCCCAGCATTTT. Its protein is CASSITNRGDQPQHF.

V usage is TRBV9 and J usage is TRBJ2-1; TRBD1 agrees at 11 bases. Looked up from germline, CDR1 is SGDLS and CDR2 is YYNGEE. The CDR3 length is 15 residues. After removal of 0 bases from V and 7 bases from J, the junction contained 3 bases not matched to a gene. For the CDR3, the DNA is TGTGCCAGCAGCGTAGGGACAGGGGGCCATAATGAGCAGTTCTTC. Its protein is CASSVGTGGHNEQFF.

V is TRBV5-4 and J is TRBJ1-1, with 11 bases identical to TRBD1. There are 14 residues in the CDR3. Germline trimming cut 4 bases from V and 7 bases from J; bases unmatched to any gene: 6. Germline CDR1 SGHNT, CDR2 YYREEE (reference sequence). In DNA, the CDR3 is TGTGCCAGCAGCGCCCGGACAGGGGGCGGTGAAGCTTTCTTT. The encoded protein is CASSARTGGGEAFF.

The rearrangement joins TRBV29-1 to TRBJ2-7; D may be TRBD2 (5 bases). Trimming removed 1 base from V and 4 bases from J, with 5 bases in between. CDR1 and CDR2 from the germline V gene are SQVTM and ANQGSEA. The CDR3 has 11 residues. CDR3 in DNA: TGCAGCGTTGAAGGAGGGTACGAGCAGTACTTC. It codes for CSVEGGYEQYF.

V gene TRBV10-3 combines with J gene TRBJ1-4; 10 bases align to TRBD1. The CDR3 consists of 17 residues. Germline CDR1 is ENHRY and CDR2 is SYGVKD. With V trimmed by 2 bases and J by 3 bases, 6 bases remained unmatched. The DNA for the CDR3 is TGTGCCATCAGTGAGGGCTGGACAGGGGGATCTAATGAAAAACTGTTTTTT. This encodes CAISEGWTGGSNEKLFF.

The V call is TRBV28, the J call TRBJ1-6; a possible D gene is TRBD1 (5 bases). CDR1 is MDHEN and CDR2 is SYDVKM in the germline V gene. CDR3 length equals 16 residues. V shed 3 bases and J shed 5 bases, with 14 bases lying between them. CDR3 in amino acids: CASSLGPRPNNSPLHF. CDR3 in DNA: TGTGCCAGCAGTTTGGGGCCCCGGCCCAATAATTCACCCCTCCACTTT.

The chain links TRBV27 to TRBJ2-1, with 11 nucleotides matching TRBD2. Germline CDR1 is MNHEY and CDR2 is SMNVEV (reference sequence). Trimming took 4 bases from V and 4 from J; bases not matched to a gene: 3. The CDR3 totals 15 residues. This CDR3 is CASSSGLAEYNEQFF. The CDR3 region has the DNA TGTGCCAGCAGTTCGGGACTAGCGGAATACAATGAGCAGTTCTTC.

This clone came up a few times. V gene TRBV5-4 combines with J gene TRBJ1-4; 9 nucleotides agree with TRBD1. V lost 4 bases and J lost 3; bases outside the gene matches: 4. Germline CDR1 and CDR2: SGHNT and YYREEE (reference sequence). The CDR3 totals 15 residues. CDR3 protein: CASSPGTGSNEKLFF. As DNA, the CDR3 is TGTGCCAGCAGCCCCGGGACAGGGTCTAATGAAAAACTGTTTTTT.

The genes are TRBV9 and TRBJ1-5, with D maybe TRBD1 (6 bases). Germline V gives CDR1 SGDLS, CDR2 YYNGEE. This CDR3 has 15 amino acids. V shed 0 bases and J shed 6 bases, with 13 bases lying between them. The CDR3 sequence: CASSVGHRGGQPQHF. The CDR3 DNA reads as TGTGCCAGCAGCGTAGGCCATAGAGGGGGTCAGCCCCAGCATTTT.

The chain joins TRBV7-9 to TRBJ1-5; D is perhaps TRBD1 (5 bases). V gave up 5 bases and J gave up 4 bases, with 9 bases separating them. Per the germline V gene, CDR1 is SEHNR and CDR2 is FQNEAQ (reference sequence). This CDR3 has 13 amino acids. The CDR3 DNA is TGTGCCAGCAGCCGGGACTCAAATCAGCCCCAGCATTTT. Encoded protein: CASSRDSNQPQHF.

This chain joins TRBV30 and TRBJ2-5; no clear D gene. The better agreement between TRBJ2-7 and the DNA end casts doubt on the J call. There are 12 residues in the CDR3. CDR1 is GTSNPN, CDR2 SVGIG, per germline (reference sequence). The CDR3 region is CACDISSYEQYF. CDR3 sequence (DNA): TGTGCCTGCGACATCTCCTCGTACGAGCAGTACTTC.

This clone was seen a few times. The V call is TRBV5-1, the J call TRBJ2-7; D perhaps matches TRBD1 (6 bases). Trimming stripped 2 bases from V and 0 bases from J, with 9 bases between. The CDR3 covers 14 residues. The germline CDR1 and CDR2 sequences are SGHRS and YFSETQ. The CDR3 loop reads CASSLAGASYEQYF. CDR3 bases: TGCGCCAGCAGCTTAGCAGGGGCCTCCTACGAGCAGTACTTC.

Written as DNA, the CDR3 is TGTGCCAGCGGGGGGGGGCCGGCGAACACCGGGGAGCTGTTTTTT. Its translation: CASGGGPANTGELFF. The rearrangement uses TRBV7-9 and TRBJ2-2; maybe TRBD2 (7 bases). This CDR3 is built from 15 residues. V was trimmed by 8 bases and J by 0 bases, leaving 13 bases between them. Germline-derived CDR1 and CDR2 are SEHNR and FQNEAQ (reference sequence).

J is TRBJ2-7 and V is TRBV27; 8 bases agree with TRBD2. V lost 3 bases and J lost 4; bases outside the gene matches: 8. This CDR3 is 15 amino acids long. CDR1 is MNHEY and CDR2 is SMNVEV in the germline V gene (reference sequence). This CDR3 reads CASSLAGGLIYEQYF. The CDR3 DNA follows: TGTGCCAGCAGTTTGGCGGGGGGACTAATTTACGAGCAGTACTTC.

The V call is TRBV7-8, the J call TRBJ2-4; 7 bases are a match to TRBD2. This CDR3 contains 17 residues. The germline V gene encodes CDR1 SGHVS and CDR2 FQNEAQ. With V trimmed by 5 bases and J by 0 bases, 10 bases remained unmatched. CDR3 residues: CASSTPGREVAKNIQYF. In DNA, the CDR3 is TGTGCCAGCAGCACTCCGGGACGGGAGGTAGCCAAAAACATTCAGTACTTC.

The CDR3, as DNA: TGTGCCAGCAGCCCTGAGGTAGTGAACACTGAAGCTTTCTTT. Amino acids: CASSPEVVNTEAFF. The chain couples TRBV5-4 to TRBJ1-1; D remains ambiguous. The CDR3 covers 14 residues. Trimming removed 4 bases at V and 0 bases at J, with 10 bases between. Germline lookup yields CDR1 SGHNT and CDR2 YYREEE (reference sequence). Variable domain in full (rest from reference TRBV5-4 and TRBJ1-1): ETGVTQSPTHLIKTRGQQVTLRCSSQSGHNTVSWYQQALGQGPQFIFQYYREEENGRGNFPPRFSGLQFPNYSSELNVNALELDDSALYLCASSPEVVNTEAFFGQGTRLTVV.

The chain is built from TRBV5-4 and TRBJ2-7, with 11 positions matching TRBD1. The junction had 3 bases not matched to a gene; V was cut back by 2 bases and J by 2 bases. This CDR3 comprises 15 residues. Per germline, CDR1 SGHNT and CDR2 YYREEE (reference sequence). The CDR3 DNA follows: TGTGCCAGCAGCTTTGGACAGGGGGCCCCCTACGAGCAGTACTTC. This encodes CASSFGQGAPYEQYF.

This clone appeared a single time. The J gene is TRBJ1-2, the V gene TRBV28; D may be TRBD1 (5 bases). The length of the CDR3 is 14 residues. Germline V gene sequence: CDR1 MDHEN, CDR2 SYDVKM. V lost 5 bases, J lost 8 bases, and 18 bases lay in between. This CDR3 reads CASSPGGNFWGYTF. The DNA for the CDR3 is TGTGCCAGCAGTCCCGGGGGGAACTTTTGGGGCTACACCTTC.

As regards this clone: The germline gene is not matched at one end of the junction; a read error may be the cause. The rearrangement uses TRBV7-9 and TRBJ2-7, with 9 bases matching TRBD1. Germline loops: CDR1 SEHNR, CDR2 FQNEAQ (reference sequence). The CDR3 runs 14 residues. CDR3 sequence (DNA): TGTTCCAGCAGCCACGGGACAGGGCAAGGCGAGCAGTACTTC. Translating gives CSSSHGTGQGEQYF.

The CDR3 DNA reads as TGTGCCACCACCGGGGGGGCTCCCTCCTACGAGCAGTACTTC. Its protein is CATTGGAPSYEQYF. The chain couples TRBV2 to TRBJ2-7; TRBD2 matches 8 bases. From germline, CDR1 is SNHLY and CDR2 FYNNEI. Trimming took 10 bases from V and 0 from J; bases not matched to a gene: 8. This CDR3 region has 14 residues.

V gene TRBV20-1 combines with J gene TRBJ2-5; TRBD1 matches at 8 bases. Germline V CDR1 and CDR2: DFQATT, SNEGSKA (reference sequence). Unmatched junction bases numbered 10, after V lost 5 bases and J lost 14 bases. The CDR3 spans 11 residues. This chain's CDR3 is CSASNRDRFYF. The DNA for the CDR3 is TGCAGTGCTTCCAACCGGGACAGGTTTTACTTC.

The V gene is TRBV6-5, the J gene TRBJ1-2; D uncertain. CDR1 is MNHEY, CDR2 SVGAGI, per germline. The CDR3 is made up of 14 amino acids. V lost 6 bases to trimming and J lost 2 bases, with 13 bases between them. The CDR3 DNA sequence: TGTGCCAGCAGGAAGGAGGTGCCCAACTATGGCTACACCTTC. Protein sequence: CASRKEVPNYGYTF.

V and J are TRBV6-6 and TRBJ1-6, with D possibly being TRBD1 (5 bases). Germline CDR1 reads MNHNY; CDR2 reads SVGAGI (reference sequence). Trimming removed 9 bases from V and 10 bases from J, with 16 bases in between. The CDR3 runs 13 residues. CDR3 DNA: TGTGCCAGTAATTCCAGGGTAGGCTCACCCCTCCACTTT. As protein: CASNSRVGSPLHF.

V gene TRBV7-2 combines with J gene TRBJ2-5; D gene unclear. The DNA end favors TRBJ2-7, so the J call may be wrong. The CDR3 totals 15 residues. The germline CDR1 and CDR2 sequences are SGHTA and FQGNSA. As DNA, the CDR3 is TGTGCCAGCAGCTTAGCGCTTGTTCATGGTTTCGAGCAGTACTTC. Protein product: CASSLALVHGFEQYF.

The V gene is TRBV28, the J gene TRBJ2-7; D remains unclear. V was shortened by 3 bases and J by 3 bases, with 18 bases between the two germline ends. The CDR3 sequence is 16 residues long. Germline V CDR1 and CDR2: MDHEN, SYDVKM. The CDR3: CASSFPLAATLYEQYF. The CDR3, as DNA: TGTGCCAGCAGTTTCCCCTTGGCGGCAACCCTCTACGAGCAGTACTTC.